This T cell receptor beta chain was profiled in a study of T-cell memory formation after mild COVID-19. Germline-derived CDR1 and CDR2 are MGHRA and YSYEKL. The length of the CDR3 is 16 residues. V was pared by 4 bases and J by 2 bases, with 18 bases between. Each CDR3 protein gets one entry after TCRdb re-called the 5' RACE reads with MiXCR. The profile shows about 350,000 distinct CDR3 sequences, roughly 13% of them singletons. V gene TRBV4-1 combines with J gene TRBJ2-7; D may be TRBD2 (5 bases). Sequencing input: PBMCs or a T cell subset sorted from them (not recorded which). This TCR was sampled from a man aged 18 to 35 who had mild COVID-19 (a few samples of this study predate the infection). Cell type and time point are not known. CDR3 coding DNA: TGCGCCAGCAGCCGCGGGCCGGCGCCAGATGCCTACGAGCAGTACTTC. Protein sequence: CASSRGPAPDAYEQYF.